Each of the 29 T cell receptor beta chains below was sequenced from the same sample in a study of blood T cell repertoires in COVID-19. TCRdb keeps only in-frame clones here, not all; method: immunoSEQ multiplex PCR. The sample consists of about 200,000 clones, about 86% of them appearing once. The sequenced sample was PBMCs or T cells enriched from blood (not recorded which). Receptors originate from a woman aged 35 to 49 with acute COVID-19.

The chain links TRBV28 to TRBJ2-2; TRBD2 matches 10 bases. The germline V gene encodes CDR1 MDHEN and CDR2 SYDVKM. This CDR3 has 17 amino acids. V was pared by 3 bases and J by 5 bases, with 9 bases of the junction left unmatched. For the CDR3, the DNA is TGTGCCAGCAGTTTCCTAGCGGGAGCGTTGGAAACCGGGGAGCTGTTTTTT. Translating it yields CASSFLAGALETGELFF.

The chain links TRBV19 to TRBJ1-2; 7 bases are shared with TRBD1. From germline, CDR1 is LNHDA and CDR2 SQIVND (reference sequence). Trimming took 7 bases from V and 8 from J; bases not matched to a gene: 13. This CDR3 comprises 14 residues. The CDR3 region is CASKKGGGQIGYTF. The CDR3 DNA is TGTGCCAGTAAAAAAGGGGGCGGTCAAATAGGCTACACCTTC. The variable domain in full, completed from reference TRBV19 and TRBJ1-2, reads DGGITQSPKYLFRKEGQNVTLSCEQNLNHDAMYWYRQDPGQGLRLIYYSQIVNDFQKGDIAEGYSVSREKKESFPLTVTSAQKNPTAFYLCASKKGGGQIGYTFGSGTRLTVV.

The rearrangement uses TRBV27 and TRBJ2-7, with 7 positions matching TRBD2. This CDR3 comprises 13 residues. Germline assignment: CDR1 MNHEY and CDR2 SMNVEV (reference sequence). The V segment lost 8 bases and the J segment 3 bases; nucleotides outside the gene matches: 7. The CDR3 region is CASGPLASYEQYF. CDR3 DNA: TGTGCCAGCGGCCCACTAGCGAGCTACGAGCAGTACTTC.

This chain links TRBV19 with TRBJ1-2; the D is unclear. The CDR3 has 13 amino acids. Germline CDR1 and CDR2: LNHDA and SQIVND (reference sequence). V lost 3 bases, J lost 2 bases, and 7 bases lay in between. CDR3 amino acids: CASSIQRNYGYTF. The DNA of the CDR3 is TGTGCCAGTAGTATTCAACGGAACTATGGCTACACCTTC. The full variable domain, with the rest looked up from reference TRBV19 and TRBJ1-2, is DGGITQSPKYLFRKEGQNVTLSCEQNLNHDAMYWYRQDPGQGLRLIYYSQIVNDFQKGDIAEGYSVSREKKESFPLTVTSAQKNPTAFYLCASSIQRNYGYTFGSGTRLTVV.

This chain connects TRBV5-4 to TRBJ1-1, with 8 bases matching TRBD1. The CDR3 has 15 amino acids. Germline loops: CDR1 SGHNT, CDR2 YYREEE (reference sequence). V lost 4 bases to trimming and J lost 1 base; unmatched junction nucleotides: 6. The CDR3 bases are TGTGCCAGCAGCGGGGGGACAGGCGGGAACACTGAAGCTTTCTTT. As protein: CASSGGTGGNTEAFF.

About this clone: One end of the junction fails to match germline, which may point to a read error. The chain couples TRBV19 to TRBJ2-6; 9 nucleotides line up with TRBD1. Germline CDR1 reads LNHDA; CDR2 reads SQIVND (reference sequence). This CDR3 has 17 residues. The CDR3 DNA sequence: TGTACCAGTAGTCCCCGGGACAGGGTTGGTGGGGCCAACGTCCTGACTTTC. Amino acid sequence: CTSSPRDRVGGANVLTF.

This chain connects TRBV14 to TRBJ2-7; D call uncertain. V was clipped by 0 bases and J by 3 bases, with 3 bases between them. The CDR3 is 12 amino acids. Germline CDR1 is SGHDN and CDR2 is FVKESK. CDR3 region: CASSQDYYEQYF. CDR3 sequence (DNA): TGTGCCAGCAGCCAAGACTACTACGAGCAGTACTTC.

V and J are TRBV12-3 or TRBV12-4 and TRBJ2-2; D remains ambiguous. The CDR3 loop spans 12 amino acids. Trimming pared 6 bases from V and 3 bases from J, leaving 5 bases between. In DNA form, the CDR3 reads TGTGCCAGCAGCCCGGACACCGGGGAGCTGTTTTTT. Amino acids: CASSPDTGELFF.

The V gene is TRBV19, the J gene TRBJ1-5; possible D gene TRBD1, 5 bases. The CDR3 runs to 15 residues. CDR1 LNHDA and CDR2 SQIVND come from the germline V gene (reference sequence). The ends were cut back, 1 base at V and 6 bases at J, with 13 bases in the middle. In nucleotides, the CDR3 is TGTGCCAGTAGTATAGTCCAGGGAGGGGTTCAGCCCCAGCATTTT. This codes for CASSIVQGGVQPQHF.

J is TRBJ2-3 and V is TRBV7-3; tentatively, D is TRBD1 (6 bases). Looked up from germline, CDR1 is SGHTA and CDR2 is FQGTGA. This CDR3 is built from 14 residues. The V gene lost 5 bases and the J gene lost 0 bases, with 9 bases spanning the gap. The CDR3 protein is CASSPRGSTDTQYF. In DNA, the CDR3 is TGTGCCAGCAGCCCCAGGGGTAGCACAGATACGCAGTATTTT.

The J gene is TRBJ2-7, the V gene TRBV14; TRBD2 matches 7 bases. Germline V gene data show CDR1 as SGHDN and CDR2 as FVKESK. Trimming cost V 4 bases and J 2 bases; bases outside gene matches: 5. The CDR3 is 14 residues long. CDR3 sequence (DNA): TGTGCCAGCAGCCGGGGGAGGGGTGCCTACGAGCAGTACTTC. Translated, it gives CASSRGRGAYEQYF.

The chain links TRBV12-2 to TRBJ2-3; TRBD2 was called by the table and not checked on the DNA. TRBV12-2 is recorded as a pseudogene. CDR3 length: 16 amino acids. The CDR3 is CASRLAASARTDTQYF. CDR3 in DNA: TGTGCAAGTCGCTTAGCGGCTAGCGCGCGCACAGATACGCAGTATTTT.

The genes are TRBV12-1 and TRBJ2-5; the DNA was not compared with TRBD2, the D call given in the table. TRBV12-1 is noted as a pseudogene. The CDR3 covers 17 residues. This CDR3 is CASSRGLAGGRQETQYF. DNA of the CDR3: TGTGCCAGCAGCCGAGGACTAGCGGGAGGCAGACAAGAGACCCAGTACTTC.

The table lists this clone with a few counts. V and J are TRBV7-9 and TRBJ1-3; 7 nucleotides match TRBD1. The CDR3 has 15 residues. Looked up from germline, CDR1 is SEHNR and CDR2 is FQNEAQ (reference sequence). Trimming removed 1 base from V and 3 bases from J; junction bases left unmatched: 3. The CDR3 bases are TGTGCCAGCAGCTTAGGTCGACAGGGTGGAAACACCATATATTTT. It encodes CASSLGRQGGNTIYF. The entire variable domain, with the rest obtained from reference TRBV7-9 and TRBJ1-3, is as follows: DTGVSQNPRHKITKRGQNVTFRCDPISEHNRLYWYRQTLGQGPEFLTYFQNEAQLEKSRLLSDRFSAERPKGSFSTLEIQRTEQGDSAMYLCASSLGRQGGNTIYFGEGSWLTVV.

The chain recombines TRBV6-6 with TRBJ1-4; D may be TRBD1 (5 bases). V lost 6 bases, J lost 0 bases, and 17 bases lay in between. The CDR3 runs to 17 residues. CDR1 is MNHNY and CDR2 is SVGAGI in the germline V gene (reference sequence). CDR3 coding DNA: TGTGCCAGCAGCCGAACGGCCCACAGGACAACTAATGAAAAACTGTTTTTT. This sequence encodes CASSRTAHRTTNEKLFF.

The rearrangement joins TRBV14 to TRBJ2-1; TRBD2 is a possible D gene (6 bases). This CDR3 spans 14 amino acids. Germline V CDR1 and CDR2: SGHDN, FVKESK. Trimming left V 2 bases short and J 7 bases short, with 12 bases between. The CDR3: CASSQLAKHNEQFF. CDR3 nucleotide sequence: TGTGCCAGCAGCCAACTAGCGAAACATAATGAGCAGTTCTTC. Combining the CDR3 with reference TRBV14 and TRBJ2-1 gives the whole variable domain EAGVTQFPSHSVIEKGQTVTLRCDPISGHDNLYWYRRVMGKEIKFLLHFVKESKQDESGMPNNRFLAERTGGTYSTLKVQPAELEDSGVYFCASSQLAKHNEQFFGPGTRLTVL.

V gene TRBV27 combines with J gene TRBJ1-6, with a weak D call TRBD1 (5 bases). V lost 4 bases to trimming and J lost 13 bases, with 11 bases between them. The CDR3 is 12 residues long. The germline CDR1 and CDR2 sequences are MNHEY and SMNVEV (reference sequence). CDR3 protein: CASSSGGIPLHF. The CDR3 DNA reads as TGTGCCAGCAGTTCGGGGGGAATCCCCCTCCACTTT.

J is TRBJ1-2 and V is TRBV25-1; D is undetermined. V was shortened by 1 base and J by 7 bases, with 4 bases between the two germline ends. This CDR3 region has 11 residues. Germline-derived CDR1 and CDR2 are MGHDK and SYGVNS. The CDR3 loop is CASSESGGYTF. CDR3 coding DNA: TGTGCCAGCAGTGAATCAGGTGGCTACACCTTC.

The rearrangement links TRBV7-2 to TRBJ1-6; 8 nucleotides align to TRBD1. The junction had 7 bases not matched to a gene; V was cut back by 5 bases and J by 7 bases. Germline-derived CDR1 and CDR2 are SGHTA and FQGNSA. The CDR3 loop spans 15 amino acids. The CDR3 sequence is CASSIGQGGNSPLHF. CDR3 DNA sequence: TGTGCCAGCAGCATCGGACAGGGCGGGAATTCACCCCTCCACTTT.

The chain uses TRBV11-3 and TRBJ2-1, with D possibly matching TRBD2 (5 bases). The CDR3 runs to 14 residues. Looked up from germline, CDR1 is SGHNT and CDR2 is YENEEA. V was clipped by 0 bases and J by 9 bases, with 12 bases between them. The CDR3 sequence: CASSLDSQRSEQFF. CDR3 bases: TGTGCCAGCAGCTTAGATTCACAGCGGAGTGAGCAGTTCTTC.

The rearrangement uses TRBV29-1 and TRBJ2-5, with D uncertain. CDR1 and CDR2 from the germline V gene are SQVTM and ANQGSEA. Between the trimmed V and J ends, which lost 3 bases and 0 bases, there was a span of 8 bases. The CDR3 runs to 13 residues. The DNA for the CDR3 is TGCAGCGTTGAGTCGGAGTACCAAGAGACCCAGTACTTC. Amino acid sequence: CSVESEYQETQYF.

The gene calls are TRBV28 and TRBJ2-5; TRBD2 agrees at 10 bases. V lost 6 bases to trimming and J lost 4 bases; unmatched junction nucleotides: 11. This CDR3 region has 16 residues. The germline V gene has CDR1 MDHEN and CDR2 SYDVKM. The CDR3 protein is CASSYPQVAGGETQYF. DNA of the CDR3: TGTGCCAGCAGCTATCCCCAAGTAGCGGGAGGAGAGACCCAGTACTTC.

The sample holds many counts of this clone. The CDR3 region is CATSSAGTVYDEQYF. The CDR3 bases are TGTGCCACCAGCAGCGCCGGGACAGTTTATGACGAGCAGTACTTC. The chain employs TRBV15 and TRBJ2-7; 7 nucleotides line up with TRBD1. The CDR3 length is 15 residues. The germline gives CDR1 LNHNV, CDR2 YYDKDF (reference sequence). The V segment lost 3 bases and the J segment 5 bases; nucleotides outside the gene matches: 10.

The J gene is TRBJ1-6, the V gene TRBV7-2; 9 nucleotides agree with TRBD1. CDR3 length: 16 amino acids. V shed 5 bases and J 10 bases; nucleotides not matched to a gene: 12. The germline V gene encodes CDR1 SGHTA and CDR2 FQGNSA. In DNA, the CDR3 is TGTGCCAGCAGCGGATCCGGGACAGGGCTTGGGTCACCCCTCCACTTT. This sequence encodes CASSGSGTGLGSPLHF.

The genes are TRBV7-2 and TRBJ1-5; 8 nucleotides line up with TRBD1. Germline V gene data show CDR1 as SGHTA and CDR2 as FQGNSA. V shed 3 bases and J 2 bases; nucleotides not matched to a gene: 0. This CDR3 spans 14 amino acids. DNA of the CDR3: TGTGCCAGCAGCTTGGACAGGGGCAATCAGCCCCAGCATTTT. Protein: CASSLDRGNQPQHF.

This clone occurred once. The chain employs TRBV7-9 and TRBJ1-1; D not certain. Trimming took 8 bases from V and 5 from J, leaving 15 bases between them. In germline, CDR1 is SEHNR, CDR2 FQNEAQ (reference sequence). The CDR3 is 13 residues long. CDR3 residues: CASYNVTRTEAFF. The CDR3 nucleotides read TGTGCCAGCTATAACGTCACGAGGACTGAAGCTTTCTTT. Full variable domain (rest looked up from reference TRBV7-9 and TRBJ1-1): DTGVSQNPRHKITKRGQNVTFRCDPISEHNRLYWYRQTLGQGPEFLTYFQNEAQLEKSRLLSDRFSAERPKGSFSTLEIQRTEQGDSAMYLCASYNVTRTEAFFGQGTRLTVV.

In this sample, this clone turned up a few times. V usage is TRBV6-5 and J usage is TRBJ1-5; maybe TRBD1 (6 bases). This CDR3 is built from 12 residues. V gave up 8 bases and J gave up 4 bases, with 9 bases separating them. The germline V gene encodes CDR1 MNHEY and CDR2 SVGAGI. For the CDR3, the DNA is TGTGCCAGCCGAGACAGGAATCAGCCCCAGCATTTT. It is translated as CASRDRNQPQHF.

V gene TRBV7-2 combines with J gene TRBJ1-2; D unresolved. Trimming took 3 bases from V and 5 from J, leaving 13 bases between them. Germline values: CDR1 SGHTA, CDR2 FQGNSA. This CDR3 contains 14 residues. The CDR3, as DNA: TGTGCCAGCAGCTTTGTTACAGTTCCGTATGGCTACACCTTC. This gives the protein CASSFVTVPYGYTF.

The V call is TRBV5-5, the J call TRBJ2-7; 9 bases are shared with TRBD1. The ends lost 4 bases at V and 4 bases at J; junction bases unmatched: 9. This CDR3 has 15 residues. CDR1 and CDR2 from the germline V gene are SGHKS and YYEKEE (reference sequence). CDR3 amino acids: CASSNSDRGYYEQYF. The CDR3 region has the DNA TGTGCCAGCAGCAACTCGGACAGGGGTTATTACGAGCAGTACTTC.